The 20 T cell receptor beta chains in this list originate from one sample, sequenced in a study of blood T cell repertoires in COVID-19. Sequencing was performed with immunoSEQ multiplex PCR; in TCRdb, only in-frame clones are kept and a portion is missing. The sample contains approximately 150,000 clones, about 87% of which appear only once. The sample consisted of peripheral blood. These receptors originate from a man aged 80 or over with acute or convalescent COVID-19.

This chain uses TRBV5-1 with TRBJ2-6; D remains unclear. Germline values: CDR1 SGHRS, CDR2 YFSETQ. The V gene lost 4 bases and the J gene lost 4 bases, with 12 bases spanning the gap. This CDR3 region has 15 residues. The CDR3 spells CASSVEVAGANVLTF. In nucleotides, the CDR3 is TGCGCCAGCAGCGTTGAGGTTGCCGGGGCCAACGTCCTGACTTTC.

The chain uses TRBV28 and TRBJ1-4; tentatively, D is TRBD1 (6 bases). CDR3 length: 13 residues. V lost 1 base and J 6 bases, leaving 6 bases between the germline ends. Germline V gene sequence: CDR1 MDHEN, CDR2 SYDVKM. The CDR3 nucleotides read TGTGCCAGCAGTTTATCAGGGGATGAAAAACTGTTTTTT. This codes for CASSLSGDEKLFF.

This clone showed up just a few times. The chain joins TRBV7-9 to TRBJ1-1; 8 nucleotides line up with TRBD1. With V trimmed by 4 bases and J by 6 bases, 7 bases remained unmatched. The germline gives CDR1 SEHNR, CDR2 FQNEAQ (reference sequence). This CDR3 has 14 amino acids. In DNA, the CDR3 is TGTGCCAGCAGCTCATCGGACAGGGTCCCTGAAGCTTTCTTT. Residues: CASSSSDRVPEAFF.

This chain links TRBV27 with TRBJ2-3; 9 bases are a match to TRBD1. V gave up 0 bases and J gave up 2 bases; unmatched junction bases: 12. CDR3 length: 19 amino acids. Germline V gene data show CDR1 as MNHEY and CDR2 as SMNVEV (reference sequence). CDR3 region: CASSLSAGQGFGATDTQYF. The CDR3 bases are TGTGCCAGCAGTTTATCAGCGGGACAGGGTTTTGGGGCCACAGATACGCAGTATTTT.

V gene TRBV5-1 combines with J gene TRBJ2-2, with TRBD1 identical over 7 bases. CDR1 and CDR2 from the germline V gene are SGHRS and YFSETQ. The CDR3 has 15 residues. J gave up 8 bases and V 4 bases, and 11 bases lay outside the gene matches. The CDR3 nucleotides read TGCGCCAGCAGCCCCCTCCGACAGGGCGGGGGGGAGCTGTTTTTT. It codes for CASSPLRQGGGELFF.

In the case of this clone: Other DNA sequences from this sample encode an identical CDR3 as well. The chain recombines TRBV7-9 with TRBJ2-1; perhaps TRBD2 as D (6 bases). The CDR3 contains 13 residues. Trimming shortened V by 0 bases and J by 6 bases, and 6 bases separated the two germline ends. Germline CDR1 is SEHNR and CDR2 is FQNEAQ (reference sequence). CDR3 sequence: CASSLAGGNEQFF. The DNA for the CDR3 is TGTGCCAGCAGCTTAGCGGGGGGCAATGAGCAGTTCTTC.

The CDR3 reads CASSNQGRLNEQFF. The CDR3 DNA reads as TGTGCCAGTAGTAACCAGGGGCGCTTAAATGAGCAGTTCTTC. The chain combines TRBV19 with TRBJ2-1; D possibly corresponds to TRBD1 (6 bases). The germline gives CDR1 LNHDA, CDR2 SQIVND (reference sequence). The CDR3 has 14 residues. V was pared by 4 bases and J by 7 bases, with 14 bases between.

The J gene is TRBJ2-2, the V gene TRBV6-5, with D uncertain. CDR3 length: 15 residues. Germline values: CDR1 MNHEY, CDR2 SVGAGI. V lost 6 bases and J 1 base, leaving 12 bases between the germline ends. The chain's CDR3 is CASSPSRQNTGELFF. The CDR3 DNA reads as TGTGCCAGCAGCCCCTCCCGACAGAACACCGGGGAGCTGTTTTTT.

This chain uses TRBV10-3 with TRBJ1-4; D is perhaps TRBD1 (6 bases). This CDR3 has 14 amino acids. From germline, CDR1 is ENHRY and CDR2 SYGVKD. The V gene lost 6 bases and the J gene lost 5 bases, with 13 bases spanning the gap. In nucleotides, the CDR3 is TGTGCCATCAGCAGGACAGACACGAATGAAAAACTGTTTTTT. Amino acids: CAISRTDTNEKLFF.

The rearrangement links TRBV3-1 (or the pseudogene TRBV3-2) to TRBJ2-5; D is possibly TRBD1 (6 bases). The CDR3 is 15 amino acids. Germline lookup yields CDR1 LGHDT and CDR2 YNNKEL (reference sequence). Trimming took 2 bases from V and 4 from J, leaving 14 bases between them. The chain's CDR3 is CASSQRTGWGETQYF. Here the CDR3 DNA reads TGTGCCAGCAGCCAAAGAACAGGGTGGGGAGAGACCCAGTACTTC.

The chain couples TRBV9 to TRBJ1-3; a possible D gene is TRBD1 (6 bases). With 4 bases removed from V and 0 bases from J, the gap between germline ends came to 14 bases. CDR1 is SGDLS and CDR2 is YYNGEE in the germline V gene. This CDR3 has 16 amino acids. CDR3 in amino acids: CASSPGQSYSGNTIYF. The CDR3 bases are TGTGCCAGCAGCCCAGGACAGTCTTACTCTGGAAACACCATATATTTT.

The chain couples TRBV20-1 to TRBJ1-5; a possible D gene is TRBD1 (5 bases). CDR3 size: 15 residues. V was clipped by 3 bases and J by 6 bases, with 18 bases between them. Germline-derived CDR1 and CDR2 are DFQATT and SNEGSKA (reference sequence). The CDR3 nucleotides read TGCAGTGCTAGTGAACTGGGGCAGATGGGTCAGCCCCAGCATTTT. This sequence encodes CSASELGQMGQPQHF.

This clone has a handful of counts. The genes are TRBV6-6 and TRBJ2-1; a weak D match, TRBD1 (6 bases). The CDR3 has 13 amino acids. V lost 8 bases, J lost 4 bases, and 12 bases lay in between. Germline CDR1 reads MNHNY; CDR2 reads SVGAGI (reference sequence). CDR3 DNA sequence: TGTGCCAGCCAAAGGGACAAGTACAATGAGCAGTTCTTC. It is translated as CASQRDKYNEQFF.

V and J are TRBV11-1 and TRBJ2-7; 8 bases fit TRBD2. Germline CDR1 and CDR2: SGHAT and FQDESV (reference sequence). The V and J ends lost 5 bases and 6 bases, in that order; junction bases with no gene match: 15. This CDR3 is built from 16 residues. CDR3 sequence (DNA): TGTGCCAGCAGCCCAAGGACTAGCTCCTTAAGCCGCGAGCAGTACTTC. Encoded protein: CASSPRTSSLSREQYF.

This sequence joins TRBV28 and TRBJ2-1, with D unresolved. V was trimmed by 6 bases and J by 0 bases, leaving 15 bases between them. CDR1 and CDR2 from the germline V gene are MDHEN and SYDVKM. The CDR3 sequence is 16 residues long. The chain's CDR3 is CASSPTHLSSYNEQFF. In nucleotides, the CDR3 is TGTGCCAGCAGCCCGACTCACCTTAGCTCCTACAATGAGCAGTTCTTC.

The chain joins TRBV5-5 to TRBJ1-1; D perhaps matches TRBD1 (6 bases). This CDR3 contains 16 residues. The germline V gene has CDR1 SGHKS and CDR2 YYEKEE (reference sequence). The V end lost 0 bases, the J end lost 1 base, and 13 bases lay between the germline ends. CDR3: CASSLGVGHQNTEAFF. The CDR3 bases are TGTGCCAGCAGCTTGGGGGTGGGACATCAGAACACTGAAGCTTTCTTT.

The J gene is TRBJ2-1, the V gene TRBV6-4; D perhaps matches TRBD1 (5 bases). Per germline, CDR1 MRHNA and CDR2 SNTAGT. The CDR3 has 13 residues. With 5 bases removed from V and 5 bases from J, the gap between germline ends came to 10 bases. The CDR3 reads CASSPGHNNEQFF. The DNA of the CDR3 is TGTGCCAGCAGTCCAGGGCACAACAATGAGCAGTTCTTC.

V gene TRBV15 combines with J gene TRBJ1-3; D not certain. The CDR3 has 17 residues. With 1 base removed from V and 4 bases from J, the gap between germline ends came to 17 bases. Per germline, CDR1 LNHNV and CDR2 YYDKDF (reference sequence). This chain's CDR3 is CATSRVRQTIAGNTIYF. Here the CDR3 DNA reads TGTGCCACCAGCAGAGTCCGCCAGACAATCGCCGGAAACACCATATATTTT.

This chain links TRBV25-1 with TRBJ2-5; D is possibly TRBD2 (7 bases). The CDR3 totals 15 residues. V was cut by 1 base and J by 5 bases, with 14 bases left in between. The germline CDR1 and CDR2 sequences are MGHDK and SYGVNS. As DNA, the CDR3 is TGTGCCAGCAGTGAATTTACGGGGGGCGGGGAGACCCAGTACTTC. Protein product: CASSEFTGGGETQYF.

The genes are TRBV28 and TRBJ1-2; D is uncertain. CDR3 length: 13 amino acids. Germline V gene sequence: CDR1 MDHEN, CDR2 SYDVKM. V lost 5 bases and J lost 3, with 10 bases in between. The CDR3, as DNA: TGTGCCAGCAGTCGCGGGTTTTACTATGGCTACACCTTC. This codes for CASSRGFYYGYTF.